These T cell receptor beta chains were read from a single sample in a study of blood T cells in healthy people across ages. A single record per CDR3 protein comes from TCRdb applying MiXCR to the 5' RACE reads. The data hold fewer than 2,000,000 distinct CDR3 sequences, with roughly 43% observed a single time. The sample was blood. Every receptor here comes from a human donor in good health. CDR3s include the opening cysteine and the closing phenylalanine or tryptophan. Fields, in order: clone size, V gene, D gene, J gene, CDR3 protein, CDR3 DNA. The D gene is left open where the match is weak. A clone size is listed for some rows: how often the clone was seen (once, few, many), or a class if it is expanded.

clone size: -
V gene: TRBV19
D gene: -
J gene: TRBJ1-4
CDR3 protein: CASSKFRAEELFF
CDR3 DNA: TGTGCCAGTAGTAAGTTTCGGGCCGAAGAACTGTTTTTT

clone size: -
V gene: TRBV7-2
D gene: -
J gene: TRBJ1-2
CDR3 protein: CASSRKGRKDLYGYTF
CDR3 DNA: TGTGCCAGCAGTCGAAAAGGGCGGAAAGACCTGTATGGCTACACCTTC

clone size: -
V gene: TRBV12-3/TRBV12-4
D gene: -
J gene: TRBJ2-5
CDR3 protein: CASSLIGTKETQYF
CDR3 DNA: TGTGCCAGCAGTTTAATTGGGACAAAAGAGACCCAGTACTTC

clone size: few
V gene: TRBV4-3
D gene: -
J gene: TRBJ2-7
CDR3 protein: CASSLNSFPYSYEQYF
CDR3 DNA: TGCGCCAGCAGCCTCAACTCCTTCCCATACTCCTACGAGCAGTACTTC

clone size: -
V gene: TRBV7-2
D gene: -
J gene: TRBJ2-3
CDR3 protein: CASSLAPGGAADTQYF
CDR3 DNA: TGTGCCAGCAGCCTCGCCCCGGGGGGCGCGGCAGATACGCAGTATTTT

clone size: once
V gene: TRBV27
D gene: -
J gene: TRBJ1-1
CDR3 protein: CASSPWGIREGTEAFF
CDR3 DNA: TGTGCCAGCAGTCCCTGGGGGATAAGGGAGGGCACTGAAGCTTTCTTT

clone size: few
V gene: TRBV7-9
D gene: -
J gene: TRBJ1-2
CDR3 protein: CASSPSERDYTF
CDR3 DNA: TGTGCCAGCAGCCCTAGCGAAAGAGACTACACCTTC

clone size: -
V gene: TRBV20-1
D gene: TRBD1
J gene: TRBJ2-1
CDR3 protein: CSASPGQGVSSSYNEQFF
CDR3 DNA: TGCAGTGCTAGTCCGGGACAGGGGGTTTCGAGCTCCTACAATGAGCAGTTCTTC

clone size: -
V gene: TRBV11-2
D gene: -
J gene: TRBJ1-1
CDR3 protein: CASSPYRTDNTEAFF
CDR3 DNA: TGTGCCAGCAGCCCCTACCGGACAGATAACACTGAAGCTTTCTTT

clone size: -
V gene: TRBV13
D gene: -
J gene: TRBJ2-3
CDR3 protein: CASSLEEDTQYF
CDR3 DNA: TGTGCCAGCAGCTTAGAGGAAGATACGCAGTATTTT

clone size: -
V gene: TRBV6-5
D gene: TRBD2
J gene: TRBJ2-3
CDR3 protein: CASRRGTSAGPDTQYF
CDR3 DNA: TGTGCCAGCAGGCGCGGGACTAGCGCGGGCCCAGATACGCAGTATTTT

clone size: few
V gene: TRBV7-2
D gene: TRBD2
J gene: TRBJ2-1
CDR3 protein: CASSLVAGGQPYREQFF
CDR3 DNA: TGTGCCAGCAGCTTAGTGGCGGGGGGGCAACCCTATCGGGAGCAGTTCTTC

clone size: -
V gene: TRBV7-6
D gene: TRBD1
J gene: TRBJ2-7
CDR3 protein: CASSAQPGQGSYEQYF
CDR3 DNA: TGTGCCAGCAGCGCCCAACCGGGACAGGGGTCCTACGAGCAGTACTTC

clone size: -
V gene: TRBV15
D gene: -
J gene: TRBJ2-1
CDR3 protein: CATSRVIQENGQFF
CDR3 DNA: TGTGCCACCAGCAGAGTAATTCAGGAAAATGGGCAGTTCTTC

clone size: once
V gene: TRBV4-2
D gene: -
J gene: TRBJ2-1
CDR3 protein: CASSQEDAREQFF
CDR3 DNA: TGTGCCAGCAGCCAAGAGGACGCAAGAGAGCAGTTCTTC

clone size: few
V gene: TRBV18
D gene: -
J gene: TRBJ2-5
CDR3 protein: CASSPIGGEETQYF
CDR3 DNA: TGTGCCAGCTCACCAATCGGCGGGGAAGAGACCCAGTACTTC

clone size: -
V gene: TRBV15
D gene: -
J gene: TRBJ1-1
CDR3 protein: CATSSLGRTAEAFF
CDR3 DNA: TGTGCCACCAGCAGTTTAGGGCGGACGGCTGAAGCTTTCTTT

clone size: -
V gene: TRBV6-2/TRBV6-3
D gene: -
J gene: TRBJ2-3
CDR3 protein: CASTRQAEADTQYF
CDR3 DNA: TGTGCCAGCACACGGCAGGCCGAGGCAGATACGCAGTATTTT

clone size: few
V gene: TRBV28
D gene: -
J gene: TRBJ2-6
CDR3 protein: CASSLIPGGTGANVLTF
CDR3 DNA: TGTGCCAGCAGTTTAATTCCCGGGGGAACTGGGGCCAACGTCCTGACTTTC